The clone carrying this TCR beta chain has a handful of counts. Documented time point: pre-sensitization, week 0. Treatment described: therapeutic diphenylcyclopropenone sensitization with weekly scalp DPC. Each CDR3 protein gets one entry after TCRdb re-called the RACE reads with MiXCR. The sample shows more than 85,000 distinct CDR3 sequences, 8.5% of them seen only once. The source of the sample is a study of human T cells and chemical hapten exposure. Per germline, CDR1 SGDLS and CDR2 YYNGEE. V was cut by 0 bases and J by 6 bases, with 9 bases left in between. This CDR3 is built from 14 residues. This material consisted of whole blood, taken in connection with sensitization to the hapten diphenylcyclopropenone (DPC). The chain recombines TRBV9 with TRBJ2-2, with D hard to call. The TCR comes from a man aged 35-49 years with alopecia areata. Some clones in this sample may be carry-over from other donors' samples. Here the CDR3 DNA reads TGTGCCAGCAGCGTAGAATCGAGGTCCGGGGAGCTGTTTTTT. Residues: CASSVESRSGELFF.